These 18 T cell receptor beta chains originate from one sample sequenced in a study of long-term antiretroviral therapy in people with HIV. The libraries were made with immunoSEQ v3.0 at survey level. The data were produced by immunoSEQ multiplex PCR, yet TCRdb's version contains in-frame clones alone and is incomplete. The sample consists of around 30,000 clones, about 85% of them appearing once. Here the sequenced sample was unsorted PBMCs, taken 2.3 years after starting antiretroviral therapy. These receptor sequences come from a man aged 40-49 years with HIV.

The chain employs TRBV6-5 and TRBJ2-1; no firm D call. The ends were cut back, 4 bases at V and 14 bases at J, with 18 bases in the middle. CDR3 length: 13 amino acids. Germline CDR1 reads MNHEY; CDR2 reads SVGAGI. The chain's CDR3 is CASSFRLEQRKFF. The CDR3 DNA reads TGTGCCAGCAGTTTCCGCCTCGAACAGCGTAAGTTCTTC.

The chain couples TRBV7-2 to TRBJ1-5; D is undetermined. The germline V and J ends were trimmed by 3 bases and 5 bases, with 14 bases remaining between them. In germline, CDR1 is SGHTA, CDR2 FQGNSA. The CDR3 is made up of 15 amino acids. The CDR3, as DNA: TGTGCCAGCAGCTTTGGTCGGCAGCCCTATCAGCCCCAGCATTTT. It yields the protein CASSFGRQPYQPQHF. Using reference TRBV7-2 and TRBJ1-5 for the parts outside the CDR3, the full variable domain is GAGVSQSPSNKVTEKGKDVELRCDPISGHTALYWYRQSLGQGLEFLIYFQGNSAPDKSGLPSDRFSAERTGGSVSTLTIQRTQQEDSAVYLCASSFGRQPYQPQHFGDGTRLSIL.

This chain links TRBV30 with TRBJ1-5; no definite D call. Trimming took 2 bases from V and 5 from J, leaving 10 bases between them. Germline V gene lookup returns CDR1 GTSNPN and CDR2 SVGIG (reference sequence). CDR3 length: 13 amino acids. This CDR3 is CAWSYNSDQPQHF. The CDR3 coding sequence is TGTGCCTGGAGTTATAACAGTGATCAGCCCCAGCATTTT.

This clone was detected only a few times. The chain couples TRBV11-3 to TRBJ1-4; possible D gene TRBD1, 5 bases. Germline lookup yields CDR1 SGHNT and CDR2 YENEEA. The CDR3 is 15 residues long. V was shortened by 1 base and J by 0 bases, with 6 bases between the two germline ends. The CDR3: CASSLGTTTNEKLFF. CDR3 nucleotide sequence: TGTGCCAGCAGCTTAGGGACAACAACTAATGAAAAACTGTTTTTT.

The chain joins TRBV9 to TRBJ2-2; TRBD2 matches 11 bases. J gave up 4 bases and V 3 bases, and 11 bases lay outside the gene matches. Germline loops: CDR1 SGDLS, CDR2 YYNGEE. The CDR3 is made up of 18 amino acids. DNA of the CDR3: TGTGCCAGCAGCGGCGCTAGCGGGAGGCCCCCGGCCACCGGGGAGCTGTTTTTT. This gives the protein CASSGASGRPPATGELFF.

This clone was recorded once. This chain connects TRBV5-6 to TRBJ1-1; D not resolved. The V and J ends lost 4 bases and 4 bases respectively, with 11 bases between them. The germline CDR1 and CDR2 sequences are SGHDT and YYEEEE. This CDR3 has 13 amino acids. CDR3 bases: TGTGCCAGCAGCCTGGCGGGGAGCACTGAAGCTTTCTTT. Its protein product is CASSLAGSTEAFF.

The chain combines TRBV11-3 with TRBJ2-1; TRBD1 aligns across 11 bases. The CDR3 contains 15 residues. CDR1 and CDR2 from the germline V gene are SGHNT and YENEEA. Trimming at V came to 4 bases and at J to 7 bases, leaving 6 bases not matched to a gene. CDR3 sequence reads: CASSSGQGAGNEQFF. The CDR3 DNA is TGTGCCAGCAGCTCAGGACAGGGGGCAGGGAATGAGCAGTTCTTC. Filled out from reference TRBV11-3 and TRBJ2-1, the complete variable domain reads EAGVVQSPRYKIIEKKQPVAFWCNPISGHNTLYWYLQNLGQGPELLIRYENEEAVDDSQLPKDRFSAERLKGVDSTLKIQPAELGDSAVYLCASSSGQGAGNEQFFGPGTRLTVL.

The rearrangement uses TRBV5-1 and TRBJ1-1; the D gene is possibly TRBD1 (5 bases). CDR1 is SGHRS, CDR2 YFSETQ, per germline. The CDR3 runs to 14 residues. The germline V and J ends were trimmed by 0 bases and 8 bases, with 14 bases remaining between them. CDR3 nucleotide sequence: TGCGCCAGCAGCTTGGGAGGCAGCGACAGAGAAGCTTTCTTT. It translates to CASSLGGSDREAFF.

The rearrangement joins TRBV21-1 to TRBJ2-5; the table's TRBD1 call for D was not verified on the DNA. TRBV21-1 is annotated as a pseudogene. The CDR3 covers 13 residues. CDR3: CASPGQKVETQYF. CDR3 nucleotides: TGTGCCAGTCCGGGACAGAAGGTTGAGACCCAGTACTTC.

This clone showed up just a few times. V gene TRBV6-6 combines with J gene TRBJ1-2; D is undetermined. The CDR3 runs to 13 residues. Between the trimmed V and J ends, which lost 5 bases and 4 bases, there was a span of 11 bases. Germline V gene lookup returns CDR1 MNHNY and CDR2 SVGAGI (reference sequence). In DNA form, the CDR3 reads TGTGCCAGCAGTCGGCAGGAATCCTATGGCTACACCTTC. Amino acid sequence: CASSRQESYGYTF.

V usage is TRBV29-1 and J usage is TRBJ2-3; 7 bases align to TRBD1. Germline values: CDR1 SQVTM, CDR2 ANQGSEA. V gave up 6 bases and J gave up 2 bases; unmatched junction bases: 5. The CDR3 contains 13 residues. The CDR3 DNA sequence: TGCAGCGTCCGACAGGGACCCACAGATACGCAGTATTTT. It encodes CSVRQGPTDTQYF.

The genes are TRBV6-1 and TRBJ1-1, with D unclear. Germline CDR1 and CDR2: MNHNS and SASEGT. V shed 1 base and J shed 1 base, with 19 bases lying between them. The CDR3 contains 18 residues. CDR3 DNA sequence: TGTGCCAGCAGTGAAGAGGTTGGCTTCCCTACGGCGAACACTGAAGCTTTCTTT. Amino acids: CASSEEVGFPTANTEAFF.

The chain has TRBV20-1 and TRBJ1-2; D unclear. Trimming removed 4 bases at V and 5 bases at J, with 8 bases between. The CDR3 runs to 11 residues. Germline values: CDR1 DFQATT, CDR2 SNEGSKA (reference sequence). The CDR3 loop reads CSATTKYGYTF. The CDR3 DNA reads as TGCAGTGCTACCACCAAATATGGCTACACCTTC.

CDR3 region: CARERRVDRWGDVCNQPQHF. In DNA, the CDR3 is TGTGCCAGAGAAAGAAGGGTAGACAGATGGGGGGACGTATGCAATCAGCCCCAGCATTTT. This chain links TRBV5-3 with TRBJ1-5; D might be TRBD1 (5 bases). TRBV5-3 counts as an open reading frame of uncertain function. The V end lost 7 bases, the J end lost 2 bases, and 31 bases lay between the germline ends. This CDR3 is 20 amino acids long.

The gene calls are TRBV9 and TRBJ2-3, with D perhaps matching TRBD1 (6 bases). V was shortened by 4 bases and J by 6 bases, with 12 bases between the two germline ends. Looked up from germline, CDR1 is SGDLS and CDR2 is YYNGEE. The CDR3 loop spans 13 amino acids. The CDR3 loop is CASSLQGFDTQYF. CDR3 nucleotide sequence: TGTGCCAGCAGCTTACAGGGTTTCGATACGCAGTATTTT. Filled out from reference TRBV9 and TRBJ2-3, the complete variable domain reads DSGVTQTPKHLITATGQRVTLRCSPRSGDLSVYWYQQSLDQGLQFLIQYYNGEERAKGNILERFSAQQFPDLHSELNLSSLELGDSALYFCASSLQGFDTQYFGPGTRLTVL.

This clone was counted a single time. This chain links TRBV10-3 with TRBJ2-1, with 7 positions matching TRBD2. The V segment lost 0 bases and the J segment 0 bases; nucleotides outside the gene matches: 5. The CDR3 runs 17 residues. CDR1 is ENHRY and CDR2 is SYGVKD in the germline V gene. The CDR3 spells CAISESPAGTSYNEQFF. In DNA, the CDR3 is TGTGCCATCAGTGAGTCCCCAGCGGGAACCTCCTACAATGAGCAGTTCTTC.

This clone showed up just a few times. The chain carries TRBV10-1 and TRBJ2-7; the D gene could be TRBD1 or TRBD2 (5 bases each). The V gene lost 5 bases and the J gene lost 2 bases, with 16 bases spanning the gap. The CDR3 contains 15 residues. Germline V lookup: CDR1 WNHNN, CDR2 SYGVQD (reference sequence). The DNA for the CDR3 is TGCGCCAGCAGTCCGGGGACCCCGGGTGCCTACGAGCAGTACTTC. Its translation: CASSPGTPGAYEQYF.

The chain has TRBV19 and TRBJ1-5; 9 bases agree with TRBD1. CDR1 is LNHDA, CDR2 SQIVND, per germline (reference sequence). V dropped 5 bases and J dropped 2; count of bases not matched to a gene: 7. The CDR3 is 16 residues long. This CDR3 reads CASSVQGAAGNQPQHF. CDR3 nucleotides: TGTGCCAGTAGTGTACAGGGGGCAGCGGGCAATCAGCCCCAGCATTTT.